This T cell receptor (beta chain) comes out of a study of blood T cell repertoires in COVID-19. The overall study: Samples representing acute and convalescent COVID-19 were sourced from the United States, Italy and Spain. Sources were T cells, B-cell-depleted T cells, or PBMCs; the material itself was cDNA or gDNA.

Authors' data handling: Amplified reference gene primers provided the basis for estimating nucleated cell counts. Measured with immunoSEQ multiplex PCR; TCRdb has only the in-frame clones, and not every one. V and J calls and clone size are given by that table; D and trimming were obtained from the DNA. The table shows 200,000 to 250,000 clones, with over 70% occurring only once. Germline V CDR1 and CDR2: GTSNPN, SVGIG (reference sequence). V was shortened by 5 bases and J by 3 bases, with 16 bases between the two germline ends. CDR3 size: 14 residues. This clone was detected a few times. This receptor was identified in a woman in her seventies with acute or convalescent COVID-19. The sample taken for sequencing was peripheral blood. The chain links TRBV30 to TRBJ1-1; D is perhaps TRBD1 (5 bases). CDR3 loop: CAWSRGVGDTEAFF. Written as DNA, the CDR3 is TGTGCCTGGTCACGGGGGGTGGGAGACACTGAAGCTTTCTTT.